These T cell receptor beta chains were read from a single sample in a study of blood T cell repertoires in COVID-19. Repertoires were generated with immunoSEQ multiplex PCR, while TCRdb's copy carries only in-frame clones and drops some. The sample holds tens of thousands of clones, 86% seen once. The material sequenced was peripheral blood. The receptor source for this set is a man in his thirties or forties with acute or convalescent COVID-19. CDR3s include the opening cysteine and the closing phenylalanine or tryptophan. The order of the fields is clone size, D gene, V gene, J gene, CDR3 DNA, CDR3 protein. D genes are given only for firm matches. A row's size may be missing; if present it is once, few, many or a size class.

clone_size: -; d_call: -; v_call: TRBV2; j_call: TRBJ1-2; cdr3_nt: TGTGCCAGCAGGGGGCTACAGGTCTACACCTTC; cdr3_aa: CASRGLQVYTF
clone_size: -; d_call: TRBD2; v_call: TRBV4-3; j_call: TRBJ2-1; cdr3_nt: TGCGCCAGCAGCCAAGAAGCCCCTTGGGGAGCGGGAGGGTCACACTCCTACAATGAGCAGTTCTTC; cdr3_aa: CASSQEAPWGAGGSHSYNEQFF
clone_size: -; d_call: TRBD2; v_call: TRBV7-2; j_call: TRBJ2-3; cdr3_nt: TGTGCCAGCAGCTTAGGACTAGCGTACACAGATACGCAGTATTTT; cdr3_aa: CASSLGLAYTDTQYF
clone_size: -; d_call: -; v_call: TRBV15; j_call: TRBJ1-2; cdr3_nt: TGTGCCACCAGCAGAGACAGGGTCCAAGGCTACACCTTC; cdr3_aa: CATSRDRVQGYTF
clone_size: -; d_call: -; v_call: TRBV3-1/TRBV3-2; j_call: TRBJ1-1; cdr3_nt: TGTGCCAGCAGCCATGCCAGGAACACTGAAGCTTTCTTT; cdr3_aa: CASSHARNTEAFF
clone_size: once; d_call: -; v_call: TRBV11-2; j_call: TRBJ2-3; cdr3_nt: TGTGCCAGCAGCTTACGAGGGAGTACAATTACAGATACGCAGTATTTT; cdr3_aa: CASSLRGSTITDTQYF
clone_size: few; d_call: -; v_call: TRBV3-1/TRBV3-2; j_call: TRBJ1-6; cdr3_nt: TGTGCCAGCAGCCAAGGTAGAGGGGGGGCACCCCTCCACTTT; cdr3_aa: CASSQGRGGAPLHF
clone_size: -; d_call: TRBD2; v_call: TRBV9; j_call: TRBJ2-7; cdr3_nt: TGTGCCAGCAGCGCATTAGCGGGAGACTTCCAGTACTTC; cdr3_aa: CASSALAGDFQYF
clone_size: once; d_call: -; v_call: TRBV9; j_call: TRBJ1-6; cdr3_nt: TGTGCCAGCAGCATCGGACAGAAATATAATTCACCCCTCCACTTT; cdr3_aa: CASSIGQKYNSPLHF
clone_size: -; d_call: -; v_call: TRBV6-6; j_call: TRBJ1-1; cdr3_nt: TGTGCCAGCAGTTACTCATACGCATCGGACACTGAAGCTTTCTTT; cdr3_aa: CASSYSYASDTEAFF
clone_size: -; d_call: -; v_call: TRBV5-1; j_call: TRBJ1-2; cdr3_nt: TGCGCCAGCAGCTCTACGACAGGACCTCTGAACTATGGCTACACCTTC; cdr3_aa: CASSSTTGPLNYGYTF
clone_size: -; d_call: TRBD1; v_call: TRBV19; j_call: TRBJ1-1; cdr3_nt: TGTGCCAGTAGGGACAGGGCCTTCGGGACTGAAGCTTTCTTT; cdr3_aa: CASRDRAFGTEAFF
clone_size: -; d_call: TRBD1; v_call: TRBV9; j_call: TRBJ2-1; cdr3_nt: TGTGCCAGCAGCAAGGGACAGGGGTCCAATGAGCAGTTCTTC; cdr3_aa: CASSKGQGSNEQFF
clone_size: -; d_call: -; v_call: TRBV5-1; j_call: TRBJ1-4; cdr3_nt: TGCGCCAGCAGCTCTGAACGGAGTGAAAAACTGTTTTTT; cdr3_aa: CASSSERSEKLFF
clone_size: -; d_call: -; v_call: TRBV15; j_call: TRBJ2-1; cdr3_nt: TGTGCCACCAGCAGAGCTCAAAGGGGCGCCTACAATGAGCAGTTCTTC; cdr3_aa: CATSRAQRGAYNEQFF
clone_size: -; d_call: TRBD1; v_call: TRBV6-5; j_call: TRBJ2-3; cdr3_nt: TGTGCCAGCAGTTCCCCGGACAGGGGTTCCACAGATACGCAGTATTTT; cdr3_aa: CASSSPDRGSTDTQYF
clone_size: -; d_call: -; v_call: TRBV5-4; j_call: TRBJ1-5; cdr3_nt: TGTGCCAGCAGCTTGGACAGCAGCATGCCCCAGCATTTT; cdr3_aa: CASSLDSSMPQHF
clone_size: -; d_call: TRBD2; v_call: TRBV14; j_call: TRBJ2-3; cdr3_nt: TGTGCCAGCAGCCAAGATTGGGGTAGCGGGAGCTCAGATACGCAGTATTTT; cdr3_aa: CASSQDWGSGSSDTQYF
clone_size: -; d_call: -; v_call: TRBV19; j_call: TRBJ1-5; cdr3_nt: TGTGCCAGTAGTATCGACCACCGGGGTCAGCCCCAGCATTTT; cdr3_aa: CASSIDHRGQPQHF
clone_size: -; d_call: -; v_call: TRBV18; j_call: TRBJ1-2; cdr3_nt: TGTGCCAGCTCACTGACAGCTTCTAACTATGGCTACACCTTC; cdr3_aa: CASSLTASNYGYTF
clone_size: -; d_call: -; v_call: TRBV6-5; j_call: TRBJ1-1; cdr3_nt: TGTGCCAGCCGGGTGAACACTGAAGCTTTCTTT; cdr3_aa: CASRVNTEAFF
clone_size: -; d_call: -; v_call: TRBV7-8; j_call: TRBJ1-6; cdr3_nt: TGTGCCAGCAGCTTAGGGCACGAGGGTTCACCCCTCCACTTT; cdr3_aa: CASSLGHEGSPLHF
clone_size: -; d_call: -; v_call: TRBV6-1; j_call: TRBJ1-2; cdr3_nt: TGTGCCAGCAGTGAAAGCCGAACTGGGGGCGTATTGGGCTACACCTTC; cdr3_aa: CASSESRTGGVLGYTF